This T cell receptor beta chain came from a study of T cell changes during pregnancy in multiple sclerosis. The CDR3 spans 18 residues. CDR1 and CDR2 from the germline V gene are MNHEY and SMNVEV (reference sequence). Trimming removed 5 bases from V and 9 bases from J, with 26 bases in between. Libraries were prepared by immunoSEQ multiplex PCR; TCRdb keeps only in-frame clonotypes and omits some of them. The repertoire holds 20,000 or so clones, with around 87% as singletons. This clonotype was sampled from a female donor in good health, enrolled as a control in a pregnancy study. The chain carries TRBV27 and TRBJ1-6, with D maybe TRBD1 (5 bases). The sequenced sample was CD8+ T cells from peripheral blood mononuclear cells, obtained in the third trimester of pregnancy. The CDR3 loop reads CASSPHLWGGPESSPLHF. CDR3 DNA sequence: TGTGCCAGCAGTCCCCACCTTTGGGGGGGACCGGAAAGTTCACCCCTCCACTTT.